This is a list of T cell receptor beta chains from one sample in a study of blood T cell repertoires in COVID-19. TCRdb keeps only in-frame clones here, not all; method: immunoSEQ multiplex PCR. The data hold approximately 74,000 clones, with 80% to 90% observed a single time. Sequenced: peripheral blood. The origin of the receptors is a woman older than 75 with active or convalescent COVID-19. Both conserved end residues are part of each CDR3. A D gene is named only where the DNA matches it firmly. Size is stated for part of the rows, as once, few or many counts, or as a class when the clone is expanded.

TRBJ2-3 | TRBV9 | - | TRBD2 | CASSVATGGQGDTQYF | TGTGCCAGCAGCGTAGCTACGGGGGGGCAAGGAGATACGCAGTATTTT
TRBJ1-5 | TRBV5-1 | - | - | CASSLGPGDQPQHF | TGCGCCAGCAGCTTGGGTCCAGGGGACCAGCCCCAGCATTTT
TRBJ1-2 | TRBV27 | - | TRBD1 | CASSPQRTGGGYTF | TGTGCCAGCAGTCCCCAAAGGACAGGGGGCGGCTACACCTTC
TRBJ2-1 | TRBV28 | - | - | CASTSGGGPAFF | TGTGCCAGCACCTCGGGCGGGGGCCCGGCGTTCTTC
TRBJ2-7 | TRBV6-5 | - | - | CASTPGLSYEQYF | TGTGCCAGCACCCCAGGCCTCTCCTACGAGCAGTACTTC
TRBJ2-3 | TRBV5-4 | - | - | CASSPGSQIMDTQYF | TGTGCCAGCAGCCCCGGGAGTCAGATAATGGATACGCAGTATTTT
TRBJ2-5 | TRBV30 | - | - | CAWSGTQETQYF | TGTGCCTGGTCGGGTACTCAAGAGACCCAGTACTTC
TRBJ2-7 | TRBV6-2/TRBV6-3 | - | - | CASSFQQGYEQYF | TGTGCCAGCAGTTTCCAACAGGGCTACGAGCAGTACTTC
TRBJ2-3 | TRBV18 | - | - | CASSPAGTTDTQYF | TGTGCCAGCTCACCAGCGGGAACCACAGATACGCAGTATTTT
TRBJ1-5 | TRBV18 | - | TRBD1 | CASSPQGAHSNQPQHF | TGTGCCAGCTCACCACAGGGGGCCCATAGCAATCAGCCCCAGCATTTT
TRBJ1-3 | TRBV7-2 | - | - | CASSSPDSTSGNTIYF | TGTGCCAGCAGCTCGCCCGACAGCACCTCTGGAAACACCATATATTTT
TRBJ2-1 | TRBV21-1 | - | - | CASSSPGTGVYNEQFF | TGTGCCAGCAGCTCCCCCGGGACAGGGGTATACAATGAGCAGTTCTTC
TRBJ2-7 | TRBV5-6 | - | TRBD1 | CASSYGTGGYEQYF | TGTGCCAGCAGCTACGGGACAGGGGGCTACGAGCAGTACTTC
TRBJ2-7 | TRBV5-4 | - | - | CASSPVADNSYEQYF | TGTGCCAGCAGCCCGGTGGCGGACAACTCCTACGAGCAGTACTTC
TRBJ2-3 | TRBV27 | few | TRBD2 | CASSLLASGGDTQYF | TGTGCCAGCAGTTTATTGGCTAGCGGGGGTGATACGCAGTATTTT
TRBJ2-2 | TRBV29-1 | - | TRBD1 | CSAQDPGQGVSGELFF | TGCAGCGCTCAAGACCCGGGACAGGGGGTTTCCGGGGAGCTGTTTTTT
TRBJ2-1 | TRBV18 | - | TRBD1 | CASSPRTGINEQFF | TGTGCCAGCTCACCAAGGACAGGGATCAATGAGCAGTTCTTC
TRBJ2-1 | TRBV19 | - | TRBD2 | CASSMGSGGYNEQFF | TGTGCCAGTAGTATGGGGAGCGGGGGTTACAATGAGCAGTTCTTC
TRBJ1-5 | TRBV6-6 | - | TRBD1 | CASSYRGHQPQHF | TGTGCCAGCAGTTACAGGGGGCATCAGCCCCAGCATTTT
TRBJ2-7 | TRBV27 | - | TRBD2 | CASSFRGGLYEQYF | TGTGCCAGCAGTTTTCGGGGGGGCCTATACGAGCAGTACTTC
TRBJ1-1 | TRBV27 | - | - | CASSWGTEGTEAFF | TGTGCCAGCAGTTGGGGGACGGAGGGCACTGAAGCTTTCTTT
TRBJ2-7 | TRBV5-1 | few | - | CASSQGSSYEQYF | TGCGCCAGCAGTCAGGGGTCCTCCTACGAGCAGTACTTC
TRBJ1-1 | TRBV19 | once | - | CASRKGLLNTEAFF | TGTGCCAGTAGAAAGGGACTTTTGAACACTGAAGCTTTCTTT
TRBJ2-3 | TRBV10-1 | - | TRBD2 | CASSHTTSAQYF | TGCGCCAGCAGCCACACGACTAGCGCGCAGTATTTT
TRBJ2-7 | TRBV18 | once | TRBD1 | CASSPGTGAREQYF | TGTGCCAGCTCACCAGGGACAGGGGCCCGGGAGCAGTACTTC
TRBJ1-4 | TRBV2 | - | TRBD1 | CASRETGATNEKLFF | TGTGCCAGCAGGGAGACAGGGGCAACTAATGAAAAACTGTTTTTT
TRBJ2-3 | TRBV5-1 | once | TRBD1 | CASSLGSGQGAADTQYF | TGCGCCAGCAGCTTAGGGTCTGGGCAGGGGGCCGCAGATACGCAGTATTTT
TRBJ1-5 | TRBV2 | - | - | CASSVAIRAHQPQHF | TGTGCCAGCAGCGTAGCTATAAGAGCGCATCAGCCCCAGCATTTT
TRBJ2-7 | TRBV3-1/TRBV3-2 | - | - | CASSQDWQGRKQYF | TGTGCCAGCAGCCAAGATTGGCAGGGTCGAAAGCAGTACTTC
TRBJ1-1 | TRBV7-2 | once | - | CASSPRVNTEAFF | TGTGCCAGCAGCCCACGGGTGAACACTGAAGCTTTCTTT
TRBJ2-1 | TRBV7-3 | once | TRBD2 | CASSLGLATNEQFF | TGTGCCAGCAGCTTGGGACTAGCGACGAATGAGCAGTTCTTC
TRBJ1-4 | TRBV10-1 | - | TRBD1 | CASSERGRGAHEKLFF | TGCGCCAGCAGTGAGCGGGGCAGGGGGGCGCATGAAAAACTGTTTTTT
TRBJ2-7 | TRBV9 | - | - | CASSAGTTSYEQYF | TGTGCCAGCAGCGCCGGGACAACCAGCTACGAGCAGTACTTC
TRBJ2-7 | TRBV30 | - | TRBD2 | CAWTHGGVEQYF | TGTGCCTGGACTCATGGGGGGGTCGAGCAGTACTTC
TRBJ1-1 | TRBV5-1 | once | - | CASTSQVNTEAFF | TGCGCCAGCACCAGCCAGGTGAACACTGAAGCTTTCTTT
TRBJ2-7 | TRBV5-5 | - | TRBD1 | CASSLSGQGIEQYF | TGTGCCAGCAGCTTGTCGGGACAGGGAATCGAGCAGTACTTC
TRBJ2-3 | TRBV7-3 | - | TRBD2 | CASSYSPPGSSGRTRTDTQYF | TGTGCCAGCAGCTACTCCCCTCCGGGATCTAGCGGGAGGACTCGCACAGATACGCAGTATTTT
TRBJ2-7 | TRBV29-1 | - | - | CSVPTGSYEQYF | TGCAGCGTCCCTACAGGGTCCTACGAGCAGTACTTC
TRBJ2-3 | TRBV5-6 | - | TRBD2 | CASSRTTSGGPYGTDTQYF | TGTGCCAGCAGCCGGACGACTAGCGGGGGGCCTTATGGCACAGATACGCAGTATTTT
TRBJ2-7 | TRBV5-4 | - | TRBD2 | CASSPRTSMGAEQYF | TGTGCCAGCAGCCCCCGGACTAGCATGGGCGCCGAGCAGTACTTC
TRBJ1-3 | TRBV19 | - | - | CASSMDSSSGNTIYF | TGTGCCAGTAGTATGGACAGCTCCTCTGGAAACACCATATATTTT
TRBJ2-7 | TRBV7-2 | - | - | CASSLDGGPPYEQYF | TGTGCCAGCAGCTTAGACGGGGGGCCTCCGTACGAGCAGTACTTC
TRBJ1-1 | TRBV19 | - | - | CASSIVSPLMNTEAFF | TGTGCCAGTAGTATCGTCAGTCCCCTCATGAACACTGAAGCTTTCTTT
TRBJ1-1 | TRBV12-3/TRBV12-4 | - | - | CARKTAFF | TGTGCCAGGAAGACTGCTTTCTTT
TRBJ2-1 | TRBV7-2 | few | TRBD1 | CASRALGQGLHNEQFF | TGTGCCAGCAGGGCCCTTGGACAGGGGCTCCACAATGAGCAGTTCTTC
TRBJ1-4 | TRBV7-8 | - | - | CAILKQGDNEKLFF | TGTGCCATCCTAAAACAGGGAGATAATGAAAAACTGTTTTTT
TRBJ1-4 | TRBV7-8 | - | TRBD1 | CASSYSRGQGIEKLFF | TGTGCCAGCAGCTATAGTAGAGGACAGGGGATTGAAAAACTGTTTTTT
TRBJ2-7 | TRBV19 | - | - | CASSIGGNPYEQYF | TGTGCCAGTAGTATTGGGGGGAACCCCTACGAGCAGTACTTC
TRBJ1-1 | TRBV4-3 | - | - | CASSQVAGARGTEAFF | TGCGCCAGCAGCCAAGTTGCGGGGGCGCGGGGCACTGAAGCTTTCTTT
TRBJ1-2 | TRBV9 | - | TRBD1 | CASSVDPQGARYGYTF | TGTGCCAGCAGCGTAGATCCCCAGGGGGCGCGATATGGCTACACCTTC
TRBJ2-2 | TRBV5-1 | - | TRBD1 | CASSSGTVNTGELFF | TGCGCCAGCAGCTCCGGGACAGTGAACACCGGGGAGCTGTTTTTT
TRBJ2-1 | TRBV12-3/TRBV12-4 | - | - | CASSFQAYNEQFF | TGTGCCAGCAGTTTTCAGGCGTACAATGAGCAGTTCTTC
TRBJ2-2 | TRBV5-1 | - | TRBD1 | CASSLDRGSAGELFF | TGCGCCAGCAGCTTGGACAGGGGGAGCGCCGGGGAGCTGTTTTTT
TRBJ1-5 | TRBV9 | - | - | CASSVGGGGNQPQHF | TGTGCCAGCAGCGTAGGGGGGGGTGGTAATCAGCCCCAGCATTTT
TRBJ1-4 | TRBV4-1 | - | - | CASSPTDRSGEKLFF | TGCGCCAGCAGCCCCACGGACAGATCCGGTGAAAAACTGTTTTTT
TRBJ2-7 | TRBV12-3/TRBV12-4 | - | - | CASSSGYEQYF | TGTGCCAGCAGTTCGGGTTACGAGCAGTACTTC
TRBJ2-1 | TRBV24-1 | - | - | CATSDLRGVSYNEQFF | TGTGCCACCAGTGATTTGCGCGGGGTCTCCTACAATGAGCAGTTCTTC
TRBJ2-1 | TRBV15 | - | TRBD2 | CATSGEGYNEQFF | TGTGCCACCAGCGGGGAGGGGTACAATGAGCAGTTCTTC
TRBJ2-4 | TRBV6-5 | - | TRBD1 | CAIESVTGGNIQYF | TGTGCCATTGAATCTGTGACAGGGGGAAACATTCAGTACTTC